A single sample is the source of the 17 T cell receptor beta chains below, sequenced in a study of T cell changes during pregnancy in multiple sclerosis. Data came from immunoSEQ multiplex PCR; TCRdb stores just in-frame clones and leaves some out. The sample shows 45,000 to 50,000 clones, around 91% of them seen only once. The sample consisted of CD4+ T cells from peripheral blood mononuclear cells, taken in the second trimester of pregnancy. The source is a female donor in good health, enrolled as a control in a pregnancy study.

This clone came up a few times. The chain employs TRBV9 and TRBJ2-7, with a possible D match to TRBD1 (5 bases). CDR3 size: 12 residues. V gave up 3 bases and J gave up 2 bases, with 6 bases separating them. Germline V gene data show CDR1 as SGDLS and CDR2 as YYNGEE. CDR3 nucleotide sequence: TGTGCCAGCAGCGAGGACACCTACGAGCAGTACTTC. Translation gives CASSEDTYEQYF.

The chain joins TRBV9 to TRBJ1-2; D unclear. CDR1 and CDR2 (germline): SGDLS, YYNGEE. This CDR3 region has 12 residues. The V gene lost 4 bases and the J gene lost 5 bases, with 9 bases spanning the gap. For the CDR3, the DNA is TGTGCCAGCAGCCCGGTAGATTATGGCTACACCTTC. Its protein product is CASSPVDYGYTF.

The chain employs TRBV6-1 and TRBJ2-3; 10 bases fit TRBD1. The V segment lost 6 bases and the J segment 2 bases; nucleotides outside the gene matches: 5. The CDR3 has 15 amino acids. Germline assignment: CDR1 MNHNS and CDR2 SASEGT. CDR3 loop: CASSRDRGFTDTQYF. The CDR3 DNA sequence: TGTGCCAGCAGCCGGGACAGGGGTTTCACAGATACGCAGTATTTT.

The chain carries TRBV4-3 and TRBJ2-1, with TRBD2 matching 7 bases. Germline V gene lookup returns CDR1 LGHNA and CDR2 YSLEER. J lost 3 bases, V lost 4 bases, and 9 bases had no gene match. This CDR3 is built from 16 residues. CDR3 loop: CASSRGSSGLYNEQFF. The CDR3 nucleotides are TGCGCCAGCAGCCGTGGATCTAGCGGCCTCTACAATGAGCAGTTCTTC.

The chain uses TRBV7-4 and TRBJ1-3; D perhaps matches TRBD1 (5 bases). The CDR3 loop spans 14 amino acids. Germline V CDR1 and CDR2: SGHVT, SQSDAQ. Trimming cost V 1 base and J 8 bases, with 12 bases left between them. The CDR3 DNA follows: TGTGCCAGCAGCTTAGTTGCCAGGGAGGACACCATATATTTT. Amino acid sequence: CASSLVAREDTIYF.

The chain combines TRBV6-6 with TRBJ1-6, with 9 bases aligning to TRBD1. From germline, CDR1 is MNHNY and CDR2 SVGAGI (reference sequence). CDR3 length equals 14 residues. With 6 bases clipped from V and 10 bases from J, the junction kept 7 bases outside the gene matches. DNA for the CDR3: TGTGCCAGCAGGCCGGGACAGGGATACTCACCCCTCCACTTT. It specifies CASRPGQGYSPLHF.

The CDR3, as DNA: TGCGCCAGCAGGGGAGGGACAGGGATAGAGACCCAGTACTTC. This translates into CASRGGTGIETQYF. The chain links TRBV5-1 to TRBJ2-5; 9 positions agree with TRBD1. The CDR3 has 14 residues. V dropped 5 bases and J dropped 4; count of bases not matched to a gene: 6. Looked up from germline, CDR1 is SGHRS and CDR2 is YFSETQ.

This rearrangement joins TRBV25-1 to TRBJ2-2; tentative D call: TRBD1 (5 bases). Looked up from germline, CDR1 is MGHDK and CDR2 is SYGVNS. Trimming stripped 3 bases from V and 6 bases from J, with 8 bases between. The CDR3 runs 13 residues. CDR3 protein: CASSEVRAGELFF. The CDR3 DNA follows: TGTGCCAGCAGTGAGGTCAGGGCCGGGGAGCTGTTTTTT. The variable domain in full, with the rest retrieved from reference TRBV25-1 and TRBJ2-2, is EADIYQTPRYLVIGTGKKITLECSQTMGHDKMYWYQQDPGMELHLIHYSYGVNSTEKGDLSSESTVSRIRTEHFPLTLESARPSHTSQYLCASSEVRAGELFFGEGSRLTVL.

This clone was seen once. The V call is TRBV9, the J call TRBJ2-2, with 11 bases aligning to TRBD2. The J segment lost 8 bases and the V segment lost 5 bases, leaving 11 bases of the junction unmatched. Germline assignment: CDR1 SGDLS and CDR2 YYNGEE. The CDR3 spans 16 residues. The CDR3 DNA reads as TGTGCCAGCAGAAAATTACTAGCGGGGGACCCAGGGGAGCTGTTTTTT. Translated: CASRKLLAGDPGELFF.

The CDR3 DNA reads TGTGCCAGCAGTTCAACTTACTACGAGCAGTACTTC. Its translation: CASSSTYYEQYF. The chain uses TRBV6-5 and TRBJ2-7; the D is unclear. This CDR3 contains 12 residues. V lost 4 bases and J 3 bases, leaving 7 bases between the germline ends. In germline, CDR1 is MNHEY, CDR2 SVGAGI.

The chain joins TRBV19 to TRBJ2-5; possibly TRBD2 for D (5 bases). Germline V gives CDR1 LNHDA, CDR2 SQIVND (reference sequence). V lost 3 bases to trimming and J lost 5 bases, with 19 bases between them. The CDR3 contains 16 residues. The CDR3 loop is CASSIPRGEPTETQYF. The CDR3 DNA reads TGTGCCAGTAGTATCCCTCGTGGGGAGCCGACGGAGACCCAGTACTTC.

The chain is built from TRBV9 and TRBJ2-1; D is perhaps TRBD1 (5 bases). The ends were cut back, 4 bases at V and 0 bases at J, with 11 bases in the middle. The length of the CDR3 is 15 residues. CDR1 is SGDLS and CDR2 is YYNGEE in the germline V gene. CDR3 loop: CASSQTQGSYNEQFF. The DNA of the CDR3 is TGTGCCAGCAGCCAAACTCAGGGCTCCTACAATGAGCAGTTCTTC.

The chain has TRBV7-2 and TRBJ2-7; a weak D match, TRBD2 (5 bases). CDR1 SGHTA and CDR2 FQGNSA come from the germline V gene. V lost 3 bases and J 5 bases, leaving 11 bases between the germline ends. The CDR3 loop spans 13 amino acids. The chain's CDR3 is CASSFREGNEQYF. The CDR3 bases are TGTGCCAGCAGCTTTCGCGAGGGCAACGAGCAGTACTTC.

This chain links TRBV7-9 with TRBJ1-2, with no clear D. Germline V gene lookup returns CDR1 SEHNR and CDR2 FQNEAQ (reference sequence). The CDR3 spans 15 residues. V lost 1 base, J lost 8 bases, and 17 bases lay in between. CDR3 in amino acids: CASSLERAAGIGYTF. In DNA form, the CDR3 reads TGTGCCAGCAGCTTAGAGAGGGCAGCAGGTATAGGCTACACCTTC.

The genes are TRBV29-1 and TRBJ2-1, with D hard to call. CDR1 SQVTM and CDR2 ANQGSEA come from the germline V gene. The CDR3 has 12 amino acids. V shed 3 bases and J shed 4 bases, with 7 bases lying between them. CDR3 protein: CSVEAGYNEQFF. The CDR3 DNA reads TGCAGCGTTGAGGCAGGATACAATGAGCAGTTCTTC.

The chain recombines TRBV7-8 with TRBJ2-3; the D gene is possibly TRBD2 (6 bases). Trimming pared 5 bases from V and 0 bases from J, leaving 12 bases between. Germline-derived CDR1 and CDR2 are SGHVS and FQNEAQ. The CDR3 is 15 amino acids. The CDR3 reads CASSRLDGSTDTQYF. DNA for the CDR3: TGTGCCAGCAGCCGACTAGATGGTAGCACAGATACGCAGTATTTT.

The chain is built from TRBV5-1 and TRBJ1-1; tentatively, D is TRBD1 (5 bases). Germline CDR1 SGHRS, CDR2 YFSETQ. This CDR3 has 14 residues. Trimming removed 3 bases at V and 0 bases at J, with 9 bases between. The CDR3: CASSSTGLNTEAFF. The CDR3 DNA reads as TGCGCCAGCAGCTCCACAGGATTGAACACTGAAGCTTTCTTT.